Described below is a single T cell receptor (beta chain) sequence and its context. Its antigen is still unknown. Germline V gives CDR1 SGHDN, CDR2 FVKESK. The CDR3 sequence is 14 residues long. V lost 3 bases to trimming and J lost 5 bases, with 11 bases between them. This sample stems from a study of cytomegalovirus exposure and HLA in healthy donors. The study, taken as a whole, reports: A highly shared variant cluster was judged a likely technical artifact.

The PCR made use of 60 Vbeta and 13 Jbeta primers. Here immunoSEQ multiplex PCR was the method, and the copy in TCRdb shows in-frame clones only, minus some. The sample consists of 100,000 to 150,000 clones, less than 85% of them appearing once. The receptor was isolated from a man aged 25-40 years in good health and CMV-seropositive. This chain connects TRBV14 to TRBJ2-1, with a weak D call TRBD1 (6 bases). Sequencing used PBMCs. The CDR3 reads CASSQAGVDNEQFF. CDR3 coding DNA: TGTGCCAGCAGCCAGGCAGGGGTAGACAATGAGCAGTTCTTC.